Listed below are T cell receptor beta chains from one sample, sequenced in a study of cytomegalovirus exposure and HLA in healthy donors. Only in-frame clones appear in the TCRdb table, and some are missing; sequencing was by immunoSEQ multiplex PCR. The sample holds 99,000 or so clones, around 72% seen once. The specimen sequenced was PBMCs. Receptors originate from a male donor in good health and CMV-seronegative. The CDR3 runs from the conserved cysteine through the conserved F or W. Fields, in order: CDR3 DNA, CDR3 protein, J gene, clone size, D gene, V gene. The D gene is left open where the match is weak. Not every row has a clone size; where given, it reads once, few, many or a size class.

CDR3 DNA: TGCAGCGTTAGAGCGGGAGCCGCAGATACGCAGTATTTT
CDR3 protein: CSVRAGAADTQYF
J gene: TRBJ2-3
clone size: -
D gene: TRBD2
V gene: TRBV29-1

CDR3 DNA: TGTGCCAGCTCACCAGTGTTCGGACTAGCGGACACCGGGGAGCTGTTTTTT
CDR3 protein: CASSPVFGLADTGELFF
J gene: TRBJ2-2
clone size: -
D gene: TRBD2
V gene: TRBV18

CDR3 DNA: TGTGCCAGCACCCCTTCAGGGCTTTTCACTGAAGCTTTCTTT
CDR3 protein: CASTPSGLFTEAFF
J gene: TRBJ1-1
clone size: -
D gene: -
V gene: TRBV27

CDR3 DNA: TGCGCCAGCAGCTTGGCCAGGGCGGGGGGGACAGATACGCAGTATTTT
CDR3 protein: CASSLARAGGTDTQYF
J gene: TRBJ2-3
clone size: -
D gene: TRBD2
V gene: TRBV5-1

CDR3 DNA: TGTGCCAGCAGCCTTAGCGGGGTACTATACAATGAGCAGTTCTTC
CDR3 protein: CASSLSGVLYNEQFF
J gene: TRBJ2-1
clone size: -
D gene: TRBD2
V gene: TRBV9

CDR3 DNA: TGTGCCAGCAGTAATACTATGGCAGCGAGCACAGATACGCAGTATTTT
CDR3 protein: CASSNTMAASTDTQYF
J gene: TRBJ2-3
clone size: -
D gene: -
V gene: TRBV2

CDR3 DNA: TGTGCCAGCAGTTACCAGGGGAACACTGAAGCTTTCTTT
CDR3 protein: CASSYQGNTEAFF
J gene: TRBJ1-1
clone size: -
D gene: -
V gene: TRBV6-5

CDR3 DNA: TGTGCCAGTAACTCTCGGACAGGCCTCACAGATACGCAGTATTTT
CDR3 protein: CASNSRTGLTDTQYF
J gene: TRBJ2-3
clone size: -
D gene: TRBD1
V gene: TRBV19

CDR3 DNA: TGTGCCAGCAGCACCGGGACAGGGTCCTATGGCTACACCTTC
CDR3 protein: CASSTGTGSYGYTF
J gene: TRBJ1-2
clone size: -
D gene: TRBD1
V gene: TRBV14

CDR3 DNA: TGTGCCTGGAGTGTAGGCGGGGCTGATGGCTACACCTTC
CDR3 protein: CAWSVGGADGYTF
J gene: TRBJ1-2
clone size: -
D gene: -
V gene: TRBV30

CDR3 DNA: TGTGCCTGGAGTGCCGCAGGGTTAGACCACGAGCAGTACTTC
CDR3 protein: CAWSAAGLDHEQYF
J gene: TRBJ2-7
clone size: -
D gene: -
V gene: TRBV30

CDR3 DNA: TGCGCCAGCAGCTTGGGACTAGCGGGAGGCACCCTCTACAATGAGCAGTTCTTC
CDR3 protein: CASSLGLAGGTLYNEQFF
J gene: TRBJ2-1
clone size: -
D gene: TRBD2
V gene: TRBV5-1

CDR3 DNA: TGTGCCAGCAGTGGGTCGAGCGGGGAAGGATTTAATACGCAGTATTTT
CDR3 protein: CASSGSSGEGFNTQYF
J gene: TRBJ2-3
clone size: -
D gene: TRBD2
V gene: TRBV6-4

CDR3 DNA: TGCGCCAGCAGTGACCGACTAGCGGGGGACCCGAAATACAATGAGCAGTTCTTC
CDR3 protein: CASSDRLAGDPKYNEQFF
J gene: TRBJ2-1
clone size: once
D gene: TRBD2
V gene: TRBV10-2

CDR3 DNA: TGTGCCAGCCGACCCTCCGGGACAGCCTACGAGCAGTACTTC
CDR3 protein: CASRPSGTAYEQYF
J gene: TRBJ2-7
clone size: -
D gene: TRBD1
V gene: TRBV25-1

CDR3 DNA: TGTGCCAGCAGCGAACCAGCGGGAGGCGAGCAGTACTTC
CDR3 protein: CASSEPAGGEQYF
J gene: TRBJ2-7
clone size: -
D gene: TRBD2
V gene: TRBV9

CDR3 DNA: TGTGCCAGCAGCCAGAAAGGGCAGGGGCAGGGGAAAGATGGCTACACCTTC
CDR3 protein: CASSQKGQGQGKDGYTF
J gene: TRBJ1-2
clone size: -
D gene: -
V gene: TRBV5-4

CDR3 DNA: TGTGCCAGCAGTTTTCAACTAGAAGACACAGATACGCAGTATTTT
CDR3 protein: CASSFQLEDTDTQYF
J gene: TRBJ2-3
clone size: few
D gene: -
V gene: TRBV6-6

CDR3 DNA: TGCAGCGTTGTTAGCGGGAGCACAGATACGCAGTATTTT
CDR3 protein: CSVVSGSTDTQYF
J gene: TRBJ2-3
clone size: -
D gene: TRBD2
V gene: TRBV29-1

CDR3 DNA: TGTGCCAGCAGCTTCCAAAAGGGACAGGGGGGCACTGAAGCTTTCTTT
CDR3 protein: CASSFQKGQGGTEAFF
J gene: TRBJ1-1
clone size: -
D gene: TRBD1
V gene: TRBV7-2

CDR3 DNA: TGTGCCAGTAGCATGAGACCGGGACAGGGTATCACTGAAGCTTTCTTT
CDR3 protein: CASSMRPGQGITEAFF
J gene: TRBJ1-1
clone size: -
D gene: TRBD1
V gene: TRBV19

CDR3 DNA: TGTGCCAGCAGCCAGACTAGCGGGAGTGGTACAGATACGCAGTATTTT
CDR3 protein: CASSQTSGSGTDTQYF
J gene: TRBJ2-3
clone size: -
D gene: TRBD2
V gene: TRBV7-8

CDR3 DNA: TGTGCCAGCAGCTTGGACTCCCCGCGGGGCGAAGCTTTCTTT
CDR3 protein: CASSLDSPRGEAFF
J gene: TRBJ1-1
clone size: -
D gene: -
V gene: TRBV11-3

CDR3 DNA: TGTGCCAGCAGGAGCGGGTTCCAAGCAGATACGCAGTATTTT
CDR3 protein: CASRSGFQADTQYF
J gene: TRBJ2-3
clone size: -
D gene: -
V gene: TRBV2

CDR3 DNA: TGTGCCAGCAGTTACGCCAATTACGAGCAGTACTTC
CDR3 protein: CASSYANYEQYF
J gene: TRBJ2-7
clone size: -
D gene: -
V gene: TRBV6-6

CDR3 DNA: TGTGCCAGTAGTATAGATAGGGGGGGTTTTGGCACAGATACGCAGTATTTT
CDR3 protein: CASSIDRGGFGTDTQYF
J gene: TRBJ2-3
clone size: -
D gene: -
V gene: TRBV19

CDR3 DNA: TGTGCCACCTCTAGTCTTAATGGGGCCAACGTCCTGACTTTC
CDR3 protein: CATSSLNGANVLTF
J gene: TRBJ2-6
clone size: once
D gene: -
V gene: TRBV19

CDR3 DNA: TGTGCCAGTAGTGCGACTAGCGGGAGAGGGGAAGAGACCCAGTACTTC
CDR3 protein: CASSATSGRGEETQYF
J gene: TRBJ2-5
clone size: -
D gene: TRBD2
V gene: TRBV19

CDR3 DNA: TGTGCCAGTAGTACTCCAAGCGGGAGTGCTGCCTACACAGATACGCAGTATTTT
CDR3 protein: CASSTPSGSAAYTDTQYF
J gene: TRBJ2-3
clone size: -
D gene: TRBD2
V gene: TRBV19

CDR3 DNA: TGTGCCAGCAGTGTGTCAGCGGGAGTGGGCACCGGGGAGCTGTTTTTT
CDR3 protein: CASSVSAGVGTGELFF
J gene: TRBJ2-2
clone size: -
D gene: TRBD2
V gene: TRBV28

CDR3 DNA: TGTGCCAGCAGTTTATCGGGCGACGAGCAGTACTTC
CDR3 protein: CASSLSGDEQYF
J gene: TRBJ2-7
clone size: -
D gene: -
V gene: TRBV27

CDR3 DNA: TGTGCCAGCAGTCCAATGACAGGGGGCGGGCAGCCCCAGCATTTT
CDR3 protein: CASSPMTGGGQPQHF
J gene: TRBJ1-5
clone size: -
D gene: TRBD1
V gene: TRBV27

CDR3 DNA: TGTGCCAGCAGCTTAGATCGGAGCTATGGCTACACCTTC
CDR3 protein: CASSLDRSYGYTF
J gene: TRBJ1-2
clone size: -
D gene: -
V gene: TRBV7-2

CDR3 DNA: TGTGCCAGCAGCTTAAACAGGGGTGGTTGGAACACTGAAGCTTTCTTT
CDR3 protein: CASSLNRGGWNTEAFF
J gene: TRBJ1-1
clone size: -
D gene: TRBD1
V gene: TRBV7-3

CDR3 DNA: TGTGCCAGCAGTTACGGGACTAGCGGGGATACGCAGTATTTT
CDR3 protein: CASSYGTSGDTQYF
J gene: TRBJ2-3
clone size: -
D gene: TRBD2
V gene: TRBV6-6

CDR3 DNA: TGTGCCAGCAGCGAACCCTCCTTGTGGCTACTAAACAATGAGCAGTTCTTC
CDR3 protein: CASSEPSLWLLNNEQFF
J gene: TRBJ2-1
clone size: -
D gene: -
V gene: TRBV14

CDR3 DNA: TGTGCCAGCAGCCGTGTCCGGGGACTAGCGGGAAACAATGAGCAGTTCTTC
CDR3 protein: CASSRVRGLAGNNEQFF
J gene: TRBJ2-1
clone size: -
D gene: TRBD2
V gene: TRBV7-2

CDR3 DNA: TGTGCCAGCAGTTTGGGCCAGAGGGCGACCCAGTACTTC
CDR3 protein: CASSLGQRATQYF
J gene: TRBJ2-5
clone size: -
D gene: -
V gene: TRBV28

CDR3 DNA: TGCGCCAGCCGCCAAGGAGCTACAACTAGCACAGATACGCAGTATTTT
CDR3 protein: CASRQGATTSTDTQYF
J gene: TRBJ2-3
clone size: -
D gene: -
V gene: TRBV5-1

CDR3 DNA: TGTGCCAGCAGCTCCGGACAGGCCGGAGGGGAAGCTTTCTTT
CDR3 protein: CASSSGQAGGEAFF
J gene: TRBJ1-1
clone size: -
D gene: TRBD1
V gene: TRBV7-3

CDR3 DNA: TGTGCCAGTAGCAATGGACTAGCGGGAGGGCCCTTCTTTCCAGATACGCAGTATTTT
CDR3 protein: CASSNGLAGGPFFPDTQYF
J gene: TRBJ2-3
clone size: -
D gene: TRBD2
V gene: TRBV19

CDR3 DNA: TGCGCCAGCAGCTTGCCGTCCTACGAGCAGTACTTC
CDR3 protein: CASSLPSYEQYF
J gene: TRBJ2-7
clone size: once
D gene: -
V gene: TRBV5-1

CDR3 DNA: TGTGCCAGCAGCCGCGACGCGGGACTCTCCTACAATGAGCAGTTCTTC
CDR3 protein: CASSRDAGLSYNEQFF
J gene: TRBJ2-1
clone size: -
D gene: -
V gene: TRBV27

CDR3 DNA: TGCGCCAGCAGCTTGGCCGTAGACTGGATGAACACTGAAGCTTTCTTT
CDR3 protein: CASSLAVDWMNTEAFF
J gene: TRBJ1-1
clone size: -
D gene: -
V gene: TRBV5-1

CDR3 DNA: TGTGCCAGCAGCTTAAGGAGGGGGCTTTGTGGCTACACCTTC
CDR3 protein: CASSLRRGLCGYTF
J gene: TRBJ1-2
clone size: once
D gene: TRBD1
V gene: TRBV7-7

CDR3 DNA: TGTGCCAGCAGCTTACCCCCGGGAACCTACGAGCAGTACTTC
CDR3 protein: CASSLPPGTYEQYF
J gene: TRBJ2-7
clone size: few
D gene: -
V gene: TRBV7-2

CDR3 DNA: TGCGCCAGCAGCGAGGGACTAGCGACCGGTGTTGAGCAGTTCTTC
CDR3 protein: CASSEGLATGVEQFF
J gene: TRBJ2-1
clone size: few
D gene: TRBD2
V gene: TRBV5-1

CDR3 DNA: TGTGCCAGCAGCTACAAACAGGATCAGCCCCAGCATTTT
CDR3 protein: CASSYKQDQPQHF
J gene: TRBJ1-5
clone size: -
D gene: -
V gene: TRBV7-2